This T cell receptor (beta chain) was obtained from a study of blood T cell repertoires in COVID-19. Study background: Spain, Italy and the United States supplied samples that represented acute and convalescent COVID-19. From T cells, B-cell-depleted T cells, or PBMCs came the material, which was cDNA or gDNA.

Cohort assignment relied on participant-reported clinical history. This CDR3 is built from 16 residues. Germline CDR1 reads MNHEY; CDR2 reads SMNVEV (reference sequence). V shed 0 bases and J 1 base; nucleotides not matched to a gene: 4. In the original processing: Cell counts per sample came from amplifying reference gene primers. The data were produced by immunoSEQ multiplex PCR, yet TCRdb's version contains in-frame clones alone and is incomplete. D and trimming were read from the DNA, whereas the V and J calls and clone size are those reported in that table. The sample shows about 220,000 clones, approximately 90% of them seen only once.

The gene calls are TRBV27 and TRBJ2-3; 7 bases fit TRBD1. Sequencing was done on a sample of PBMCs or T cells enriched from blood (not recorded which). The sequence derives from a woman aged 40 to 50 with acute COVID-19. The CDR3 DNA follows: TGTGCCAGCAGTTTATCTTACAGGGGTGGCACAGATACGCAGTATTTT. This gives the protein CASSLSYRGGTDTQYF.